The rows below give T cell receptor beta chains drawn from one sample of a study of cytomegalovirus exposure and HLA in healthy donors. Produced via immunoSEQ multiplex PCR; TCRdb's table is partial and in-frame only. The table lists 260,000 or so clones, 90% of them singletons. Sequenced: PBMCs. The receptors were sampled from a woman between 25 and 40 years old in good health and CMV-seronegative. CDR3s include the opening cysteine and the closing phenylalanine or tryptophan. The D gene is left open where the match is weak. Not every row has a clone size; where given, it reads once, few, many or a size class.

TRBD2,-,TRBJ2-2,TRBV27,CASSPRTSRYTGELFF,TGTGCCAGCAGTCCGCGGACTAGCCGCTACACCGGGGAGCTGTTTTTT
-,-,TRBJ2-5,TRBV5-1,CASVEGSGETQYF,TGCGCCAGCGTCGAGGGTTCCGGGGAGACCCAGTACTTC
-,-,TRBJ2-1,TRBV5-1,CASNLIKGSYNEQFF,TGCGCCAGCAACCTCATTAAGGGTTCCTACAATGAGCAGTTCTTC
TRBD2,-,TRBJ2-5,TRBV7-2,CASSFQLAGVSETQYF,TGTGCCAGCAGCTTCCAGCTAGCGGGAGTTTCAGAGACCCAGTACTTC
TRBD1,once,TRBJ1-5,TRBV28,CASSLEGGYGNQPQHF,TGTGCCAGCAGTTTGGAAGGGGGCTATGGCAATCAGCCCCAGCATTTT
TRBD2,-,TRBJ2-7,TRBV7-2,CASSLAPGLAGKQYF,TGTGCCAGCAGCTTAGCACCGGGACTAGCGGGGAAGCAGTACTTC
TRBD1,-,TRBJ2-7,TRBV6-1,CASSPWDRGSYEQYF,TGTGCCAGCAGTCCCTGGGACAGGGGATCATACGAGCAGTACTTC
TRBD2,once,TRBJ2-1,TRBV27,CASSLGLAGYNEQFF,TGTGCCAGCAGCCTGGGACTAGCGGGATACAATGAGCAGTTCTTC
-,-,TRBJ1-5,TRBV19,CASSIYGNQPQHF,TGTGCCAGTAGTATATATGGCAATCAGCCCCAGCATTTT
TRBD2,once,TRBJ2-1,TRBV7-9,CASSSRLAGGNEQFF,TGTGCCAGCAGCTCGAGACTAGCGGGAGGGAATGAGCAGTTCTTC
TRBD2,-,TRBJ2-2,TRBV10-3,CAISGLAGPTGELFF,TGTGCCATCAGTGGACTAGCGGGACCCACCGGGGAGCTGTTTTTT
-,-,TRBJ2-7,TRBV5-6,CASSFPTSSYEQYF,TGTGCCAGCAGCTTTCCGACTAGTAGTTACGAGCAGTACTTC
TRBD1,few,TRBJ1-4,TRBV4-3,CASSRSGQGATNEKLFF,TGCGCCAGCAGCCGCTCGGGACAGGGGGCAACTAATGAAAAACTGTTTTTT
TRBD2,-,TRBJ2-7,TRBV10-3,CATSGGGYEQYF,TGTGCCACCTCGGGGGGGGGCTACGAGCAGTACTTC
TRBD2,-,TRBJ2-1,TRBV27,CASAMGLAASRSYNEQFF,TGTGCCAGCGCTATGGGACTAGCGGCGTCCCGGTCCTACAATGAGCAGTTCTTC
TRBD2,-,TRBJ2-2,TRBV11-2,CASSLGLAGGRGELFF,TGTGCCAGCAGCCTGGGACTAGCGGGAGGTCGGGGGGAGCTGTTTTTT
TRBD1,-,TRBJ1-2,TRBV4-3,CASSTRRTGDGYTF,TGCGCCAGCAGCACCCGGAGGACAGGGGATGGCTACACCTTC
-,-,TRBJ2-1,TRBV28,CASRLRGLGHEQFF,TGTGCCAGCAGGTTACGGGGTCTGGGCCATGAGCAGTTCTTC
TRBD2,once,TRBJ2-7,TRBV27,CASARDRRTSGRPYEQYF,TGTGCCAGCGCCAGGGACAGGCGGACTAGCGGGAGACCCTACGAGCAGTACTTC
-,-,TRBJ2-7,TRBV5-8,CASRPGQPGLGSYEQYF,TGTGCCAGTAGACCGGGACAGCCGGGACTAGGCTCCTACGAGCAGTACTTC
-,-,TRBJ2-5,TRBV21-1,CASSKGRSGSQETQYF,TGTGCCAGCAGCAAAGGTCGGAGCGGGAGTCAAGAGACCCAGTACTTC
-,-,TRBJ1-2,TRBV11-3,CASSLDRAGRVDGYTF,TGTGCCAGCAGCTTAGATCGCGCAGGGAGGGTTGATGGCTACACCTTC
-,-,TRBJ2-6,TRBV7-9,CASSLVRGAQGSGANVLTF,TGTGCCAGCAGCTTAGTCAGGGGGGCCCAAGGCTCTGGGGCCAACGTCCTGACTTTC
TRBD2,few,TRBJ2-1,TRBV7-2,CASSRSTSGSGNEQFF,TGTGCCAGCAGCCGATCGACTAGCGGGAGTGGCAATGAGCAGTTCTTC
TRBD2,-,TRBJ2-7,TRBV14,CASSPTTGLAGGGIYEQYF,TGTGCCAGCAGCCCCACGACGGGACTAGCGGGAGGAGGCATCTACGAGCAGTACTTC
TRBD2,-,TRBJ2-7,TRBV19,CASSIGGSSWVYEQYF,TGTGCCAGTAGTATCGGCGGGAGTTCGTGGGTCTACGAGCAGTACTTC
-,-,TRBJ2-3,TRBV28,CASSFGVRPDTQYF,TGTGCCAGCAGTTTCGGAGTGAGGCCAGATACGCAGTATTTT
-,-,TRBJ2-7,TRBV30,CAFLELASYEQYF,TGTGCCTTCCTCGAACTAGCCTCCTACGAGCAGTACTTC
-,-,TRBJ1-2,TRBV28,CASSSPYGYTF,TGTGCCAGCAGTTCCCCCTATGGCTACACCTTC
TRBD1,-,TRBJ2-3,TRBV9,CASSVSRGTGGVTDTQYF,TGTGCCAGCAGCGTCTCGAGGGGGACAGGGGGTGTCACAGATACGCAGTATTTT
-,-,TRBJ2-1,TRBV6-6,CASRTNRDTIYNEQFF,TGTGCCAGCAGAACAAACCGGGACACCATCTACAATGAGCAGTTCTTC
TRBD1,-,TRBJ2-1,TRBV9,CASSADRGENEQFF,TGTGCCAGCAGCGCCGACAGGGGCGAAAATGAGCAGTTCTTC
-,-,TRBJ2-7,TRBV28,CASSPGNGAYEQYF,TGTGCCAGCAGTCCCGGGAATGGTGCCTACGAGCAGTACTTC
-,-,TRBJ2-7,TRBV5-6,CASRSGQLEQYF,TGTGCCAGCAGATCAGGACAGCTCGAGCAGTACTTC
-,-,TRBJ1-2,TRBV6-6,CARKIRVYGYTF,TGTGCCCGTAAAATTAGGGTCTATGGCTACACCTTC
-,few,TRBJ1-5,TRBV2,CASKVRDNQPQHF,TGTGCCAGCAAAGTTAGGGACAATCAGCCCCAGCATTTT
TRBD2,once,TRBJ2-3,TRBV29-1,CSVVASGNPTDTQYF,TGCAGCGTTGTGGCTAGCGGGAACCCCACAGATACGCAGTATTTT
-,-,TRBJ1-4,TRBV5-8,CASSFGGKKNEKLFF,TGTGCCAGCAGCTTTGGCGGGAAGAAGAATGAAAAACTGTTTTTT
-,-,TRBJ2-5,TRBV2,CASRVRLGTEAQYF,TGTGCCAGCAGGGTTCGGTTAGGTACCGAAGCCCAGTACTTC
-,-,TRBJ1-5,TRBV14,CASSHRGMNQPQHF,TGTGCCAGCAGCCACCGGGGGATGAATCAGCCCCAGCATTTT
-,few,TRBJ2-5,TRBV7-9,CASSSQETQYF,TGTGCCAGCAGCTCTCAAGAGACCCAGTACTTC
-,-,TRBJ2-7,TRBV28,CASSPPRLGTAYEQYF,TGTGCCAGCAGTCCCCCCCGACTAGGAACCGCCTACGAGCAGTACTTC
-,-,TRBJ2-3,TRBV6-5,CASSYDGTRDTQYF,TGTGCCAGCAGTTACGACGGGACGAGAGATACGCAGTATTTT
TRBD1,-,TRBJ2-7,TRBV28,CASSYRIPRTGIYEQYF,TGTGCCAGCAGCTACAGAATCCCCCGGACAGGGATTTACGAGCAGTACTTC
-,-,TRBJ2-7,TRBV9,CASSAGDAYEQYF,TGTGCCAGCAGCGCGGGAGATGCTTACGAGCAGTACTTC
TRBD1,-,TRBJ2-7,TRBV7-2,CASRGTGNYEQYF,TGTGCCAGCAGGGGGACAGGGAACTACGAGCAGTACTTC